This T cell receptor beta chain was captured in a study of shared clonotypes between healthy human individuals. Study findings and constraints: Across subsets, estimated richness was generally greater for naive than for memory populations.

The repertoire was sequenced with immunoSEQ multiplex PCR; TCRdb's copy has only in-frame clones and lacks some. The sample lists around 2.1 million clones, under 95% seen once, with more than 1.5% in the top ten. A word on this clone: Its cognate antigen is unknown.

This CDR3 comprises 15 residues. CDR1 is SGDLS, CDR2 YYNGEE, per germline. V trimming: 4 bases; J trimming: 1 base; junction bases outside the gene matches: 6. Selected positively for CCR7 and CD45RO-negative, naive CD8 cells excluded terminally differentiated effector memory CD45RA+ cells. The sequenced sample consisted of naive CD8+ T cells from PBMCs. The clonotype comes from a man aged 18-30 years in good health. Some clones in this sample may be carry-over from other donors' samples. The V call is TRBV9, the J call TRBJ2-5; 8 bases line up with TRBD2. CDR3 DNA: TGTGCCAGCAGCCCGACTAGCGCACGCCAAGAGACCCAGTACTTC. Translating gives CASSPTSARQETQYF.